One and the same sample provided the 26 T cell receptor beta chains below, sequenced in a study of spatial heterogeneity in lung cancer. From the 5' RACE reads, TCRdb called clonotypes with MiXCR, one entry per CDR3 protein. The sample yields some 14,000 distinct CDR3 sequences, 5% to 6% seen once. Time point of the sample: sample taken at primary tumor resection. Tumor, nontumor lung or frozen PBMC supplied whole RNA, sequenced without sorting. The sequencing here drew on lung tumor tissue, taken at surgery. The origin of the receptors is a human donor with early-stage non-small cell lung cancer.

Many counts were recorded for this clonotype. Within a library made for alpha chains, this beta chain is off target, and its count is uninformative. The rearrangement uses TRBV7-2 and TRBJ2-1, with 10 nucleotides matching TRBD1. The CDR3 runs to 16 residues. The germline gives CDR1 SGHTA, CDR2 FQGNSA. V was clipped by 1 base and J by 11 bases; unmatched bases: 11. Written as DNA, the CDR3 is TGTGCCAGCAGCTTAGTTTGGGACAGGGGCTCCTCCAAGCAGTTCTTC. It is translated as CASSLVWDRGSSKQFF.

This clonotype was observed many times. This beta chain slipped into a library made for alpha chains as a stray read, so its size is not meaningful. This chain connects TRBV4-3 to TRBJ1-6; D unresolved. The CDR3 has 13 amino acids. The V end lost 0 bases, the J end lost 14 bases, and 11 bases lay between the germline ends. Germline assignment: CDR1 LGHNA and CDR2 YSLEER. The CDR3 DNA reads as TGCGCCAGCAGCCAAGAACCAGCCCAGGCCCTCCACTTT. Translating it yields CASSQEPAQALHF.

This clonotype was seen ten or more times. This beta chain is a stray sequence in a library constructed for alpha chains; its clone size is not meaningful. This rearrangement joins TRBV5-6 to TRBJ2-3; D not resolved. CDR1 and CDR2 (germline): SGHDT, YYEEEE. There are 14 residues in the CDR3. V gave up 0 bases and J gave up 9 bases, with 14 bases separating them. CDR3 residues: CASSLEGRARTQYF. For the CDR3, the DNA is TGTGCCAGCAGCTTGGAAGGTCGGGCTAGAACGCAGTATTTT.

The table lists this clonotype with many counts. This beta chain came through as a stray read in a library set up for alpha chains, and its size says little. V gene TRBV7-2 combines with J gene TRBJ2-1; D possibly corresponds to TRBD1 (6 bases). Germline V gives CDR1 SGHTA, CDR2 FQGNSA. Trimming removed 5 bases from V and 2 bases from J, with 16 bases in between. CDR3 length equals 16 residues. The CDR3 nucleotides are TGTGCCAGCAGCGCTCGACAGGCCACCGCCTACAATGAGCAGTTCTTC. It yields the protein CASSARQATAYNEQFF.

In this sample, this clonotype turned up many times. Found in a library prepared for alpha chains, this beta chain is an off-target read, and its abundance has little meaning. J is TRBJ1-6 and V is TRBV11-2; D is undetermined. The germline V gene has CDR1 SGHAT and CDR2 FQNNGV. Trimming removed 1 base from V and 6 bases from J, with 10 bases in between. This CDR3 comprises 15 residues. The CDR3 DNA follows: TGTGCCAGCAGCTTAGCTCGCGGCAGTAATTCACCCCTCCACTTT. Its protein product is CASSLARGSNSPLHF. Together with reference TRBV11-2 and TRBJ1-6, the CDR3 gives the full variable domain: EAGVAQSPRYKIIEKRQSVAFWCNPISGHATLYWYQQILGQGPKLLIQFQNNGVVDDSQLPKDRFSAERLKGVDSTLKIQPAKLEDSAVYLCASSLARGSNSPLHFGNGTRLTVT.

This clonotype has ten or more counts. This beta chain is off target for a library built for alpha chains, so its abundance means little. This chain uses TRBV6-2 or TRBV6-3 with TRBJ2-7; TRBD2 might be the D (6 bases). V lost 5 bases and J lost 3, with 11 bases in between. The CDR3 is 13 amino acids. Looked up from germline, CDR1 is MNHEY and CDR2 is SVGEGT. The CDR3 sequence: CASSRTILYEQYV. CDR3 bases: TGTGCCAGCAGTAGGACTATTCTCTACGAGCAGTACGTC.

Comments on this clonotype: This beta chain was picked up by a library intended for alpha chains and is off target, so its count carries little meaning. The chain employs TRBV4-1 and TRBJ2-3; D remains ambiguous. Per germline, CDR1 MGHRA and CDR2 YSYEKL. The CDR3 spans 13 residues. The V end lost 3 bases, the J end lost 5 bases, and 9 bases lay between the germline ends. The CDR3 region is CASSHVNEDTQYF. CDR3 nucleotide sequence: TGCGCCAGCAGCCATGTAAACGAAGATACGCAGTATTTT.

This clonotype was recorded at least ten times. Because this beta chain is a stray read in a library intended to capture alpha chains, its abundance should not be given much weight. The chain employs TRBV9 and TRBJ2-2, with a weak D call TRBD1 (6 bases). CDR1 and CDR2 (germline): SGDLS, YYNGEE. V gave up 4 bases and J gave up 7 bases, with 14 bases separating them. This CDR3 region has 14 residues. CDR3 in amino acids: CASSKTGIGGELFF. DNA for the CDR3: TGTGCCAGCAGCAAAACAGGGATTGGCGGGGAGCTGTTTTTT.

This clonotype was observed at least ten times. The library was prepared for alpha chains; this beta chain is a stray read, so its frequency means little. The chain has TRBV12-3 or TRBV12-4 and TRBJ1-1; D remains ambiguous. The CDR3 is 14 residues long. V gave up 2 bases and J gave up 6 bases, with 13 bases separating them. CDR3 protein: CASSLSRGDAEAFF. The CDR3 coding sequence is TGTGCCAGCAGTTTATCGCGGGGAGACGCTGAAGCTTTCTTT.

This clonotype was recorded at least ten times. Since the library was made to target alpha chains, this beta chain is a stray read and its abundance is not meaningful. The chain carries TRBV5-1 and TRBJ2-3; 9 bases are a match to TRBD2. Germline assignment: CDR1 SGHRS and CDR2 YFSETQ. V was pared by 5 bases and J by 7 bases, with 14 bases of the junction left unmatched. CDR3 length: 16 residues. This CDR3 is CASRFGLAGGLNTQYF. DNA of the CDR3: TGCGCCAGCAGATTTGGACTGGCGGGAGGGCTGAATACGCAGTATTTT.

The sample holds many counts of this clonotype. This beta chain turned up in a library designed for alpha chains; as an off-target read, its abundance says little. The rearrangement joins TRBV5-5 to TRBJ2-3; no clear D gene. V was cut by 0 bases and J by 4 bases, with 6 bases left in between. Germline V gene sequence: CDR1 SGHKS, CDR2 YYEKEE (reference sequence). The CDR3 length is 13 residues. CDR3 DNA sequence: TGTGCCAGCAGCTTGGACCATCCAGATACGCAGTATTTT. It is translated as CASSLDHPDTQYF.

This clonotype is medium-sized within its sample. As an off-target read in a library built for alpha chains, this beta chain has a frequency of little significance. V usage is TRBV6-6 and J usage is TRBJ2-1; D gene unclear. Trimming pared 6 bases from V and 7 bases from J, leaving 10 bases between. The germline V gene encodes CDR1 MNHNY and CDR2 SVGAGI (reference sequence). CDR3 length: 12 residues. Written as DNA, the CDR3 is TGTGCCAGCAGCGCTGGAATTAATGAGCAGTTCTTC. Protein sequence: CASSAGINEQFF.

In this sample, this clonotype turned up many times. The library was designed around alpha chains, so this beta chain is a stray read whose abundance carries little weight. The chain employs TRBV27 and TRBJ2-7; a possible D gene is TRBD2 (5 bases). Deletions cut 6 bases from V and 0 bases from J, with 15 bases between. This CDR3 has 15 residues. Germline V gene sequence: CDR1 MNHEY, CDR2 SMNVEV (reference sequence). CDR3 sequence (DNA): TGTGCCAGCAGCAAAGCACTAGGAGGCTCCTACGAGCAGTACGTC. Protein product: CASSKALGGSYEQYV.

On this clonotype itself: This beta chain came through as a stray read in a library set up for alpha chains, and its size says little. The chain links TRBV2 to TRBJ1-3; 9 nucleotides line up with TRBD1. This CDR3 is built from 16 residues. Trimming at V came to 5 bases and at J to 3 bases, leaving 8 bases not matched to a gene. Germline V lookup: CDR1 SNHLY, CDR2 FYNNEI. CDR3 DNA sequence: TGTGCCAGCAGTCGGATTGGGGACAGGGTTGGAAACACCATATATTTT. Translated: CASSRIGDRVGNTIYF.

This clonotype was observed many times. For a library built for alpha chains, this beta chain is a stray read; little rests on its size. The chain has TRBV20-1 and TRBJ2-3, with TRBD2 identical over 11 bases. CDR3 length: 16 amino acids. Losses at the gene ends were 4 bases for V and 0 bases for J; bases not matched to a gene: 6. CDR1 DFQATT and CDR2 SNEGSKA come from the germline V gene (reference sequence). CDR3 nucleotide sequence: TGCAGTGCTATATATAGCGGGGGGGAAAGCACAGATACGCAGTATTTT. Translated, it gives CSAIYSGGESTDTQYF.

This clonotype was seen at least ten times. A library prepared for alpha chains yielded this beta chain as an off-target read; its size is of little meaning. This chain connects TRBV29-1 to TRBJ2-1; TRBD2 aligns across 8 bases. The germline V gene has CDR1 SQVTM and CDR2 ANQGSEA. CDR3 length: 11 residues. V shed 6 bases and J 9 bases; nucleotides not matched to a gene: 4. The CDR3 DNA is TGCAGCGTAGTGACTAGCGCTGAGCAGTTCTTC. This sequence encodes CSVVTSAEQFF.

There are many counts of this clonotype. This beta chain represents an off-target read in a library built for alpha chains; its size is of limited meaning. V usage is TRBV19 and J usage is TRBJ1-5, with a possible D match to TRBD1 (5 bases). The V end lost 2 bases, the J end lost 7 bases, and 12 bases lay between the germline ends. This CDR3 is built from 14 residues. Germline CDR1 LNHDA, CDR2 SQIVND (reference sequence). In nucleotides, the CDR3 is TGTGCCAGTAGTATAATCGCAGGGAACCAGCCCCAGCATTTT. As protein: CASSIIAGNQPQHF.

This clonotype showed up many times. The library was prepared for alpha chains; this beta chain is a stray read, so its frequency means little. V and J are TRBV6-2 or TRBV6-3 and TRBJ2-5, with 8 bases aligning to TRBD2. V gave up 4 bases and J gave up 3 bases; unmatched junction bases: 10. The CDR3 has 16 amino acids. CDR1 is MNHEY and CDR2 is SVGEGT in the germline V gene. CDR3 loop: CASSSYSGAPEETQYF. The CDR3 DNA reads as TGTGCCAGCAGTTCCTATAGCGGGGCGCCGGAAGAGACCCAGTACTTC.

This clonotype was seen many times. This beta chain is an unintended read in a library built for alpha chains; its size means little. This chain links TRBV7-9 with TRBJ2-1; 12 nucleotides match TRBD2. V lost 4 bases and J lost 7; bases outside the gene matches: 5. The CDR3 runs to 15 residues. CDR1 is SEHNR and CDR2 is FQNEAQ in the germline V gene (reference sequence). As DNA, the CDR3 is TGTGCCAGCAGCTGGACTAGCGGGATAGGTAATGAGCAGTTCTTC. Translated, it gives CASSWTSGIGNEQFF.

This clonotype has at least ten counts. Being off target in a library aimed at alpha chains, this beta chain has a size of little meaning. The genes are TRBV12-3 or TRBV12-4 and TRBJ1-6; D uncertain. The CDR3 is 13 residues long. Between the trimmed V and J ends, which lost 3 bases and 11 bases, there was a span of 11 bases. The CDR3 loop reads CASSFEGDPPLHF. CDR3 bases: TGTGCCAGCAGTTTTGAGGGAGATCCACCCCTCCACTTT.

Comment on this clonotype: This beta chain is a stray read from a library made for alpha chains; its abundance is not meaningful. The rearrangement joins TRBV6-2 or TRBV6-3 to TRBJ2-1, with D possibly TRBD1 on 6 matching bases. This CDR3 region has 13 residues. Per the germline V gene, CDR1 is MNHEY and CDR2 is SVGEGT. Trimming left V 6 bases short and J 0 bases short, with 6 bases between. The CDR3 is CASRDSSYNEQFF. CDR3 bases: TGTGCCAGCAGGGACAGCTCCTACAATGAGCAGTTCTTC.

This clonotype appeared many times. This beta chain is off target for a library built for alpha chains, so its abundance means little. The genes are TRBV6-2 or TRBV6-3 and TRBJ2-3; a possible D gene is TRBD2 (5 bases). The CDR3 loop spans 12 amino acids. V was trimmed by 2 bases and J by 8 bases, leaving 8 bases between them. CDR1 is MNHEY and CDR2 is SVGEGT in the germline V gene. The CDR3 bases are TGTGCCAGCAGTTACACTAGTCTTACGCAGTATTTT. It translates to CASSYTSLTQYF.

This clonotype has a count of ten or more. For a library built for alpha chains, this beta chain is a stray read; little rests on its size. As DNA, the CDR3 is TGCAGTGCTAGTCCAATAGCGGGGCTGAACACCGGGGAGCTGTTTTTT. Translating it yields CSASPIAGLNTGELFF. V usage is TRBV20-1 and J usage is TRBJ2-2, with 8 nucleotides matching TRBD2. The CDR3 covers 16 residues. From germline, CDR1 is DFQATT and CDR2 SNEGSKA (reference sequence). V shed 3 bases and J 1 base; nucleotides not matched to a gene: 7.

This clonotype came up a few times. This beta chain is a stray sequence in a library constructed for alpha chains; its clone size is not meaningful. The rearrangement uses TRBV7-2 and TRBJ2-7, with D possibly matching TRBD1 (6 bases). CDR1 and CDR2 (germline): SGHTA, FQGNSA. Trimming left V 3 bases short and J 2 bases short, with 8 bases between. CDR3 length equals 13 residues. CDR3 in DNA: TGTGCCAGCAGCTTCGGGACAACCTACGAGCAGTACTTC. Translated, it gives CASSFGTTYEQYF.

This clonotype occurred many times. The junction shows a germline mismatch at one end, possibly a read error. A library made for alpha chains picked up this beta chain off target, so its size means little. The chain employs TRBV7-9 and TRBJ1-2; D ambiguous. CDR1 and CDR2 (germline): SEHNR, FQNEAQ (reference sequence). The CDR3 extends over 13 amino acids. The CDR3 DNA is TGTGCCAGCAGCTTTTCGGATAGGGTCGGAAGAGGCTTC. This translates into CASSFSDRVGRGF.

As to this clonotype: Germline is not matched at one junction end, which may reflect a read error. Being off target in a library aimed at alpha chains, this beta chain has a size of little meaning. The chain has TRBV7-9 and TRBJ2-3; the match to TRBD2 covers 9 bases. The germline V gene encodes CDR1 SEHNR and CDR2 FQNEAQ (reference sequence). CDR3 size: 19 residues. This CDR3 is CAGSRPLGRREGSKDTQYF. Here the CDR3 DNA reads TGTGCCGGCAGCAGACCCCTCGGGAGGCGGGAGGGCTCTAAAGATACGCAGTATTTT. Combining the CDR3 with reference TRBV7-9 and TRBJ2-3 gives the whole variable domain DTGVSQNPRHKITKRGQNVTFRCDPISEHNRLYWYRQTLGQGPEFLTYFQNEAQLEKSRLLSDRFSAERPKGSFSTLEIQRTEQGDSAMYLCAGSRPLGRREGSKDTQYFGPGTRLTVL.